The present T cell receptor (beta chain) was sequenced within a study of tumor-infiltrating lymphocytes in primary liver carcinoma. Across the whole study: Every patient in the cohort had a primary liver carcinoma. That carcinoma was treated by surgical resection. Each sample had roughly 3.65 to 7.13 million productive TCRbeta reads regardless of tissue type.

Worth noting for this clonotype: The antigen is undetermined. This is likely a read error, given that the CDR3 carries no conserved phenylalanine or tryptophan at its end.

A primer in the constant region served to generate TCR beta cDNA from roughly 520 ng of total RNA. Modified slightly, ARM-PCR produced TCR beta libraries over three nested multiplex PCR rounds. Investigators reported that the first two PCR rounds, at 10 cycles each, used TRBV1-TRBV30 forward primers with a C-beta reverse primer. TCRdb redid the calling of the multiplex PCR reads with MiXCR, one entry per CDR3 protein. The sample carries hundreds of thousands of distinct CDR3 sequences, nearly 60% recorded once. Blood RNA was derived from unsorted whole blood, and germline DNA was extracted too. Study results and limitations: No comparison of CD4+ and CD8+ repertoires was made, since the samples were bulk unsorted.

The CDR3 has 10 amino acids. CDR1 is SQVTM and CDR2 is ANQGSEA in the germline V gene. Trimming cost V 6 bases and J 7 bases, with 7 bases left between them. The TCR was taken from a woman aged 25 to 39 with primary liver carcinoma and hepatitis B virus infection. Sequencing was done on a sample of peripheral blood. This chain connects TRBV29-1 to TRBJ2-1; tentatively, D is TRBD2 (5 bases). CDR3 amino acids: CSVGENEQFS. CDR3 nucleotide sequence: TGCAGCGTCGGGGAGAATGAGCAGTTCTCC.